These 19 T cell receptor beta chains came from one sample sequenced in a study of blood T cell repertoires in COVID-19. TCRdb keeps only in-frame clones here, not all; method: immunoSEQ multiplex PCR. Of some 270,000 clones listed, roughly nine tenths are singletons. The sample comprised peripheral blood. These receptors all stem from a man aged 40-49 years with active or convalescent COVID-19.

This sequence joins TRBV11-2 and TRBJ2-3, with a possible D match to TRBD1 (5 bases). The V gene lost 2 bases and the J gene lost 2 bases, with 14 bases spanning the gap. This CDR3 is built from 16 residues. In germline, CDR1 is SGHAT, CDR2 FQNNGV. In DNA form, the CDR3 reads TGTGCCAGCAGCTTAAGGGGTTTCACCAACACAGATACGCAGTATTTT. Translated, it gives CASSLRGFTNTDTQYF.

This clone was seen once. V is TRBV18 and J is TRBJ1-4, with D perhaps TRBD1 (6 bases). The germline V gene has CDR1 KGHSH and CDR2 LQKENI. The CDR3 loop spans 14 amino acids. V was clipped by 3 bases and J by 5 bases, with 10 bases between them. The CDR3 bases are TGTGCCAGCTCACCGGACAGATCGAATGAAAAACTGTTTTTT. This translates into CASSPDRSNEKLFF.

The rearrangement joins TRBV30 to TRBJ2-7; 11 bases are a match to TRBD1. The CDR3 runs to 15 residues. CDR1 is GTSNPN, CDR2 SVGIG, per germline (reference sequence). Unmatched junction bases numbered 7, after V lost 2 bases and J lost 4 bases. The CDR3 is CAWSSRTGGKYEQYF. CDR3 in DNA: TGTGCCTGGAGTTCCCGGACAGGGGGCAAGTACGAGCAGTACTTC.

The CDR3 spells CASSSRTEGSPEAFF. Written as DNA, the CDR3 is TGTGCCAGCAGCTCCCGGACAGAGGGTTCCCCTGAAGCTTTCTTT. The genes are TRBV11-3 and TRBJ1-1, with D tentatively TRBD1 (6 bases). Germline assignment: CDR1 SGHNT and CDR2 YENEEA. The CDR3 length is 15 residues. Between the trimmed V and J ends, which lost 4 bases and 6 bases, there was a span of 18 bases.

CDR3 coding DNA: TGTGCCAGCAGCGTGTCTGGACAGGGCCCCGATCCCCAGCATTTT. This translates into CASSVSGQGPDPQHF. This chain links TRBV9 with TRBJ1-5, with TRBD1 matching 8 bases. The CDR3 totals 15 residues. The junction had 11 bases not matched to a gene; V was cut back by 2 bases and J by 10 bases. CDR1 is SGDLS and CDR2 is YYNGEE in the germline V gene.

The chain uses TRBV7-6 and TRBJ2-1, with 14 bases fitting TRBD2. V was clipped by 0 bases and J by 2 bases; unmatched bases: 6. Germline V gene sequence: CDR1 SGHVS, CDR2 FNYEAQ. The CDR3 is made up of 19 amino acids. The CDR3 loop is CASSLAVRLAGGPYNEQFF. The CDR3 DNA sequence: TGTGCCAGCAGCTTAGCAGTCAGACTAGCGGGGGGGCCCTACAATGAGCAGTTCTTC.

This rearrangement joins TRBV19 to TRBJ2-7; 9 bases fit TRBD1. This CDR3 contains 14 residues. The V gene end was trimmed by 9 bases and the J gene end by 0 bases; junction bases not matched to a gene: 6. Germline CDR1 and CDR2: LNHDA and SQIVND (reference sequence). The CDR3 bases are TGTGCCAGCGCTGGGACAGGGTACTCCTACGAGCAGTACTTC. The encoded protein is CASAGTGYSYEQYF.

V and J are TRBV3-1 (or the pseudogene TRBV3-2) and TRBJ2-5; D is perhaps TRBD2 (6 bases). Germline V CDR1 and CDR2: LGHDT, YNNKEL (reference sequence). The V end was cut by 1 base, the J end by 5 bases, with 14 bases between. There are 15 residues in the CDR3. As DNA, the CDR3 is TGTGCCAGCAGCCAAGTGGGAAGGGGAGGCGAGACCCAGTACTTC. Protein product: CASSQVGRGGETQYF.

The J gene is TRBJ1-6, the V gene TRBV19, with TRBD1 identical over 9 bases. Germline-derived CDR1 and CDR2 are LNHDA and SQIVND (reference sequence). This CDR3 contains 14 residues. Losses at the gene ends were 10 bases for V and 9 bases for J; bases not matched to a gene: 10. The CDR3 here is CATPGTGRASPLHF. The CDR3 DNA follows: TGTGCCACCCCTGGGACAGGGCGAGCTTCACCCCTCCACTTT.

The V call is TRBV13, the J call TRBJ2-7; D not certain. Trimming left V 3 bases short and J 6 bases short, with 15 bases between. The CDR3 covers 14 residues. Germline lookup yields CDR1 PRHDT and CDR2 FYEKMQ (reference sequence). The CDR3 DNA follows: TGTGCCAGCAGCTTGAGAGCAACTCAACCCGAGCAGTACTTC. This encodes CASSLRATQPEQYF. Combining the CDR3 with reference TRBV13 and TRBJ2-7 gives the whole variable domain AAGVIQSPRHLIKEKRETATLKCYPIPRHDTVYWYQQGPGQDPQFLISFYEKMQSDKGSIPDRFSAQQFSDYHSELNMSSLELGDSALYFCASSLRATQPEQYFGPGTRLTVT.

CDR3 loop: CSVDGGTDEKLFF. The CDR3 DNA reads TGCAGCGTTGATGGAGGCACTGATGAAAAACTGTTTTTT. The V call is TRBV29-1, the J call TRBJ1-4; D is unclear. Germline lookup yields CDR1 SQVTM and CDR2 ANQGSEA. V was trimmed by 3 bases and J by 6 bases, leaving 11 bases between them. The CDR3 extends over 13 amino acids.

The chain links TRBV18 to TRBJ1-1; the D gene is possibly TRBD1 (5 bases). The V gene's germline CDR1 is KGHSH and CDR2 LQKENI. The CDR3 is 13 amino acids. V lost 0 bases and J lost 3, with 5 bases in between. The CDR3 reads CASSPPGHTEAFF. The CDR3 nucleotides read TGTGCCAGCTCACCACCGGGGCACACTGAAGCTTTCTTT.

V and J are TRBV25-1 and TRBJ2-2; 8 nucleotides match TRBD2. Germline V gene sequence: CDR1 MGHDK, CDR2 SYGVNS. The CDR3 totals 15 residues. J lost 5 bases, V lost 0 bases, and 2 bases had no gene match. CDR3 region: CASSEYQRETGELFF. The CDR3 DNA reads TGTGCCAGCAGTGAATACCAGCGGGAGACCGGGGAGCTGTTTTTT.

This chain connects TRBV14 to TRBJ1-1, with 7 positions matching TRBD1. Per germline, CDR1 SGHDN and CDR2 FVKESK. The CDR3 has 13 amino acids. Unmatched junction bases numbered 4, after V lost 5 bases and J lost 4 bases. CDR3 DNA: TGTGCCAGCAGCTCAGGGGGAGGCACTGAAGCTTTCTTT. This sequence encodes CASSSGGGTEAFF.

The chain links TRBV5-6 to TRBJ1-2; 7 bases align to TRBD1. Germline V gene data show CDR1 as SGHDT and CDR2 as YYEEEE. This CDR3 contains 14 residues. Trimming removed 4 bases from V and 2 bases from J; junction bases left unmatched: 5. CDR3 sequence (DNA): TGTGCCAGCAGCGTGCAGGGGGGAAACTATGGCTACACCTTC. Its protein product is CASSVQGGNYGYTF.

This chain connects TRBV7-9 to TRBJ1-1; D uncertain. Germline-derived CDR1 and CDR2 are SEHNR and FQNEAQ (reference sequence). CDR3 length: 13 amino acids. V gave up 5 bases and J gave up 5 bases, with 12 bases separating them. The CDR3 loop reads CASSPIRGTEAFF. DNA of the CDR3: TGTGCCAGCAGCCCAATCCGAGGGACTGAAGCTTTCTTT.

This clone has just a few counts. This chain connects TRBV19 to TRBJ1-5; TRBD1 might be the D (5 bases). Germline values: CDR1 LNHDA, CDR2 SQIVND (reference sequence). CDR3 length: 14 amino acids. With 8 bases removed from V and 0 bases from J, the gap between germline ends came to 11 bases. The CDR3 DNA reads as TGTGCCAGTGGGACTTCCTATAGCAATCAGCCCCAGCATTTT. This sequence encodes CASGTSYSNQPQHF.

In its sample, this clone was seen once. J is TRBJ2-5 and V is TRBV6-2 or TRBV6-3, with D perhaps matching TRBD1 (6 bases). V dropped 4 bases and J dropped 4 bases, with 19 bases sitting between them. The length of the CDR3 is 16 residues. Germline-derived CDR1 and CDR2 are MNHEY and SVGEGT. In DNA, the CDR3 is TGTGCCAGCAGTTTCCCGGACAGCGCTTGGGGAGAGACCCAGTACTTC. Protein sequence: CASSFPDSAWGETQYF.

This chain joins TRBV29-1 and TRBJ2-3, with 12 bases matching TRBD2. In germline, CDR1 is SQVTM, CDR2 ANQGSEA. The V gene end was trimmed by 7 bases and the J gene end by 3 bases; junction bases not matched to a gene: 11. This CDR3 has 16 residues. The CDR3 nucleotides read TGCAGCGCCCCATCCGGGACTAGCGGGTTTACAGATACGCAGTATTTT. Translated, it gives CSAPSGTSGFTDTQYF.